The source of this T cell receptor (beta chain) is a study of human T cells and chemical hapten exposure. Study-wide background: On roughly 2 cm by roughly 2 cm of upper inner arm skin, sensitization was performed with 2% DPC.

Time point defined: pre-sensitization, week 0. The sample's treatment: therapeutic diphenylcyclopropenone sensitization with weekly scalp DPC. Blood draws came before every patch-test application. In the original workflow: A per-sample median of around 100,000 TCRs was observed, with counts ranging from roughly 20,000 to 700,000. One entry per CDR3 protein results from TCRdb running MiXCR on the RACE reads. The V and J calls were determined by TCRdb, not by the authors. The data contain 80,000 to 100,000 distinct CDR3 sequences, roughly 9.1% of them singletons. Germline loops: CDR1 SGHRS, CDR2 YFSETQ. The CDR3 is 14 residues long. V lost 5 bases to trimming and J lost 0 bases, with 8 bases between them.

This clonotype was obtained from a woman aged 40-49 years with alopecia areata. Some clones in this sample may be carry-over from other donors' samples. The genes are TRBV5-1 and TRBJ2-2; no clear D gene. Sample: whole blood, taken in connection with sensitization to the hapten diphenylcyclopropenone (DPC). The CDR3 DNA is TGCGCCAGCAGTTCCGGCACGAACACCGGGGAGCTGTTTTTT. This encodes CASSSGTNTGELFF.